The TCR beta chain under discussion was sequenced for a study of T cell responses to AZD1222 COVID-19 vaccine. Study-level background: Second-dose recipients at about 4 or about 12 weeks were treated as one pooled group. General study findings and limits: Only 6 or 7 individuals given AZD1222 were seropositive at baseline.

Here immunoSEQ multiplex PCR was the method, and the copy in TCRdb shows in-frame clones only, minus some. In the table there are some 96,000 clones, over 75% of which are singletons. CDR3 length: 15 residues. Germline V gene lookup returns CDR1 SGHRS and CDR2 YFSETQ. V was pared by 0 bases and J by 6 bases, with 6 bases of the junction left unmatched. As for this clone: Its specificity is not known.

This sample comprised peripheral blood, obtained on day 0 of AZD1222 vaccination. This receptor was identified in an adult in good health. The chain employs TRBV5-1 and TRBJ2-7; 10 bases align to TRBD2. The CDR3: CASSLAASGSAEQYF. DNA of the CDR3: TGCGCCAGCAGCTTGGCGGCTAGCGGGAGCGCCGAGCAGTACTTC.